This TCR beta chain derives from a study of pediatric ulcerative colitis. The CDR3 extends over 16 amino acids. Trimming left V 2 bases short and J 0 bases short, with 13 bases between. The germline V gene has CDR1 SGHDT and CDR2 YYEEEE. General study results and limits: No controls had the two rectal clonotypes shared by ulcerative colitis patients. Blood-rectal clonal overlap within each person was significantly higher in ulcerative colitis patients than controls. This repertoire reflects total lymphocytes rather than subpopulations like regulatory T cells.

Clones were sequenced by immunoSEQ multiplex PCR, and TCRdb holds only the in-frame ones, with some missing. The data show roughly 64,000 clones, 86% seen once. Of note for this clone: As yet, its antigen is unknown.

The sample comprised blood. The chain links TRBV5-6 to TRBJ2-3; D tentatively reads TRBD1 or TRBD2 (5 bases each). The TCR originated in a boy younger than 18 with severe ulcerative colitis. The CDR3 sequence is CASSLIRDASTDTQYF. CDR3 DNA: TGTGCCAGCAGCTTAATCCGGGACGCAAGCACAGATACGCAGTATTTT.